The clone carrying this T cell receptor (beta chain) was recorded a few times. Its antigen is unidentified. This specimen belongs to a study of cytotoxic CD8 clonotypes in ibrutinib-treated CLL. Overall study results and limits: Elevated clonality accompanied ibrutinib response, with a return toward baseline values at progression.

The CDR3 sequence is 23 residues long. The germline V gene encodes CDR1 SNHLY and CDR2 FYNNEI. V lost 5 bases to trimming and J lost 1 base, with 36 bases between them. Assay used: immunoSEQ multiplex PCR; TCRdb lists only in-frame clones, some missing. The table includes fewer than 35,000 clones, around 85% detected once. This receptor was obtained from a human donor with chronic lymphocytic leukemia. The chain carries TRBV2 and TRBJ1-3; a weak D match, TRBD1 (6 bases). Here the sequenced sample was PBMCs, taken after 24 months of ibrutinib treatment. The CDR3 DNA follows: TGTGCCAGCAGTCCTGACTGGAGGAGCGGGACAACCCGAATACCCCCTTCTGGAAACACCATATATTTT. It translates to CASSPDWRSGTTRIPPSGNTIYF.